A selection of T cell receptor beta chains follows, all from one sample in a study of T cell responses to AZD1222 COVID-19 vaccine. Profiled with immunoSEQ multiplex PCR; TCRdb holds only in-frame clones, not every one. The table has about 120,000 clones, approximately 83% seen once. The material sequenced was peripheral blood, taken on day 0 of MenACWY control vaccination. The receptors stem from an adult in good health. The CDR3 runs from the conserved cysteine through the conserved F or W. The D gene is left open where the match is weak. Where a row states a size, it is once, few, many or the class of an expanded clone; other rows omit it.

j_gene	abundance	v_gene	d_gene	CDR3nt	CDR3aa
TRBJ1-6	NA	TRBV5-1	TRBD1	TGCGCCAGCAGCTTGACAGGGGGCAATTCACCCCTCCACTTT	CASSLTGGNSPLHF
TRBJ1-2	NA	TRBV28	TRBD1	TGTGCCAGCCTTGACAGGGGTGACTATGGCTACACCTTC	CASLDRGDYGYTF
TRBJ1-3	once	TRBV7-8	NA	TGTGCCAGCAGCATCAGAGGAATAGGAACAGGAAACACCATATATTTT	CASSIRGIGTGNTIYF
TRBJ2-1	NA	TRBV6-5	TRBD2	TGTGCCAGCACAAGCCCGCGGGGGATGAATGAGCAGTTCTTC	CASTSPRGMNEQFF
TRBJ1-1	few	TRBV5-1	NA	TGCGCCAGCAGCTTGATTTCGTCAGACCCGAACACTGAAGCTTTCTTT	CASSLISSDPNTEAFF
TRBJ2-7	NA	TRBV28	NA	TGTGCCAGCAGTTTAGGTGGGCTCGAGCAGTACTTC	CASSLGGLEQYF
TRBJ2-7	NA	TRBV7-8	TRBD2	TGTGCCAGCAGCTTAAGGGGCTCTAGCGGGAGCTCCTACGAGCAGTACTTC	CASSLRGSSGSSYEQYF
TRBJ1-2	NA	TRBV28	TRBD1	TGTGCCAGCAGTCGACAGGGGGCGGGACCGGACAGCTACACCTTC	CASSRQGAGPDSYTF
TRBJ1-5	NA	TRBV28	NA	TGTGCCAGCAGTTTCCTGGCCGGGACACAGTCGAGCCCTGATCATGGACAGCATTTT	CASSFLAGTQSSPDHGQHF
TRBJ1-1	NA	TRBV7-2	NA	TGTGCCAGCAGCCCTGGGGGTGGGAGGAACACTGAAGCTTTCTTT	CASSPGGGRNTEAFF
TRBJ1-4	NA	TRBV18	NA	TGTGCCAGCTCACCGGGACTGACGGATGAAAAACTGTTTTTT	CASSPGLTDEKLFF
TRBJ2-3	NA	TRBV24-1	NA	TGTGCCACCAAAGGAAGGGTCACAGATACGCAGTATTTT	CATKGRVTDTQYF
TRBJ1-2	NA	TRBV29-1	NA	TGCAGCGTTGACAGGGACGGCTATGGCTACACCTTC	CSVDRDGYGYTF
TRBJ2-7	NA	TRBV6-5	NA	TGTGCCAGCAGTTACTCGCCTAGCCTGGTCCGCGAGCAGTACTTC	CASSYSPSLVREQYF
TRBJ1-2	NA	TRBV2	TRBD1	TGTGCCAGCAGTGAAACCGGGACAGGGGGTATTGGCTACACCTTC	CASSETGTGGIGYTF
TRBJ1-1	NA	TRBV7-8	NA	TGTGCCAGCAGCCTAGGCCTATCGGACACTGAAGCTTTCTTT	CASSLGLSDTEAFF
TRBJ2-5	NA	TRBV24-1	NA	TGTGCCACCAGTGATACTGGCCAAGAGACCCAGTACTTC	CATSDTGQETQYF
TRBJ2-5	NA	TRBV4-3	TRBD2	TGCGCCAGCAGCCCCGAAGGGGTAGCGGGGAGGGAGACCCAGTACTTC	CASSPEGVAGRETQYF
TRBJ1-1	NA	TRBV15	TRBD1	TGTGCCACCAGCAGGTTGACAGGGGGAGCTTTCTTT	CATSRLTGGAFF
TRBJ2-5	many	TRBV4-2	NA	TGTGCCAGCAGCCAAGATTCCGGACCGTCAAACCAAGAGACCCAGTACTTC	CASSQDSGPSNQETQYF
TRBJ1-3	NA	TRBV28	NA	TGTGCCAGCAGTCTCCCCCTTATAGGAAACACCATATATTTT	CASSLPLIGNTIYF
TRBJ1-2	NA	TRBV19	NA	TGTGCCAGTAGTATCAACCAGGCCGAATATAACTATGGCTACACCTTC	CASSINQAEYNYGYTF
TRBJ1-6	NA	TRBV6-5	NA	TGTGCCGCAGCCGCGAGGGGTAATTCACCCCTCCACTTT	CAAAARGNSPLHF
TRBJ2-5	NA	TRBV28	NA	TGTGCCAGCAGTTCCTTAATGGGCAGGGGTCGCGATACCCAGTACTTC	CASSSLMGRGRDTQYF
TRBJ1-1	NA	TRBV7-9	TRBD1	TGTGCCAGCAGCTTAGGACAGGGCCTGAACACTGAAGCTTTCTTT	CASSLGQGLNTEAFF
TRBJ1-2	NA	TRBV30	NA	TGTGCCTGGACGTTCGGCGAGGGCTACACCTTC	CAWTFGEGYTF
TRBJ1-5	NA	TRBV6-5	NA	TGTGCCAGCACAGGGGACCTAGATCAGCCCCAGCATTTT	CASTGDLDQPQHF
TRBJ1-2	NA	TRBV4-3	NA	TGCGCCAGCAGCCCCCTTTTGGCGGTAGATGGCTACACCTTC	CASSPLLAVDGYTF
TRBJ1-1	NA	TRBV3-1/TRBV3-2	TRBD1	TGTGCCAGCACTCAAAAGAAAGGGGGCGCGGTTCTAGGCACTGAAGCTTTCTTT	CASTQKKGGAVLGTEAFF
TRBJ2-2	NA	TRBV5-1	TRBD1	TGCGCCAGCAGCTGGGGGACAGGGGGCACCGGGGAGCTGTTTTTT	CASSWGTGGTGELFF
TRBJ2-2	NA	TRBV7-9	NA	TGTGCCAGCAGCTTCCCGACGTCTCGCGGGGCGGACACCGGGGAGCTGTTTTTT	CASSFPTSRGADTGELFF
TRBJ1-1	few	TRBV5-1	TRBD1	TGCGCCAGCAGCTTGGGGACAGGGACCACTGAAGCTTTCTTT	CASSLGTGTTEAFF
TRBJ1-1	NA	TRBV6-1	NA	TGTGCCAGCAGTGAAAGGGCCTACACTGAAGCTTTCTTT	CASSERAYTEAFF
TRBJ1-4	once	TRBV7-2	NA	TGTGCCAGCAGCCCACAGGGAACAACTAATGAAAAACTGTTTTTT	CASSPQGTTNEKLFF
TRBJ1-4	NA	TRBV5-1	TRBD1	TGCGCCAGCAGCTCAACAGGGGGGTACGGCGAAAAACTGTTTTTT	CASSSTGGYGEKLFF
TRBJ1-1	NA	TRBV5-1	NA	TGCGCCAGCAGCTATTACGACAGGTCGAACACTGAAGCTTTCTTT	CASSYYDRSNTEAFF
TRBJ2-5	NA	TRBV7-9	TRBD1	TGTGCCAGCAGCTTAGGGGACAGGGGGCTCCAAGAGACCCAGTACTTC	CASSLGDRGLQETQYF
TRBJ1-4	NA	TRBV28	NA	TGTGCCAGCAACCAAAGTCATAGAGGGGGAAAACTGTTTTTT	CASNQSHRGGKLFF
TRBJ1-2	NA	TRBV7-2	NA	TGTGCCAGCAGCTCTGACAGCCCTTACTATGGCTACACCTTC	CASSSDSPYYGYTF
TRBJ2-7	NA	TRBV4-1	NA	TGCGCCAGCAGCCCAGGCTGGACCGGGAGTCACGAGCAGTACTTC	CASSPGWTGSHEQYF
TRBJ1-5	NA	TRBV7-2	NA	TGTGCCAGCAGCTTTGATTATAGCAATCAGCCCCAGCATTTT	CASSFDYSNQPQHF
TRBJ2-5	NA	TRBV29-1	TRBD2	TGCAGCGTTGTTCGCGGGGGGCAAGAGACCCAGTACTTC	CSVVRGGQETQYF
TRBJ1-6	NA	TRBV11-2	NA	TGTGCCAGCAGCTTAGTCCCGTATAATTCACCCCTCCACTTT	CASSLVPYNSPLHF
TRBJ1-5	NA	TRBV28	NA	TGTGCCTGCAAGGACTATAGCAATCAGCCCCAGCATTTT	CACKDYSNQPQHF
TRBJ1-3	NA	TRBV7-2	NA	TGTGCCAGCAGCTTAGGGGGGGCGCCGGGAAACACCATATATTTT	CASSLGGAPGNTIYF
TRBJ2-7	NA	TRBV29-1	TRBD2	TGCAGCGCCGCCTCCCTAGCGGGGGCCAACGAGCAGTACTTC	CSAASLAGANEQYF
TRBJ2-1	few	TRBV13	NA	NA	CASSLWAGGTHLPFF
TRBJ1-5	NA	TRBV2	TRBD1	TGTGCCAGCGAGACAGGGGGGGAGTATCAGCCCCAGCATTTT	CASETGGEYQPQHF
TRBJ1-1	NA	TRBV10-3	NA	TGTGCCATCAGATCACAACAGGGGAACACTGAAGCTTTCTTT	CAIRSQQGNTEAFF
TRBJ2-2	NA	TRBV9	TRBD1	TGTGCCAGCAGCACGCACAGGGGTCTAAACACCGGGGAGCTGTTTTTT	CASSTHRGLNTGELFF
TRBJ2-5	NA	TRBV9	NA	TGTGCCAGCAGCGTAGCGGGGGGAAGGGGGCAAGAGACCCAGTACTTC	CASSVAGGRGQETQYF
TRBJ1-1	NA	TRBV7-2	NA	TGTGCCAGCAGCTTGGCGGAGGTCGCTGAAGCTTTCTTT	CASSLAEVAEAFF
TRBJ1-1	NA	TRBV4-2	NA	TGTGCCAGCAGCCAAGCGGTGGGGACGGGCGAAGCTTTCTTT	CASSQAVGTGEAFF
TRBJ1-2	NA	TRBV7-9	NA	TGTGCCAGCAGCTCCCAGGGCTTGAACTATGGCTACACCTTC	CASSSQGLNYGYTF
TRBJ1-4	NA	TRBV7-9	TRBD1	TGTGCCAGCAGCGCCCGACAGGGAGATTATGAAAAACTGTTTTTT	CASSARQGDYEKLFF
TRBJ2-5	NA	TRBV7-2	NA	TGTGCCAGCAGCTTTTTCTCATGGGGGGGCGTAGAGACCCAGTACTTC	CASSFFSWGGVETQYF
TRBJ2-3	NA	TRBV7-3	NA	TGTGCCAGCAGCTTAGGGGGGCGATCATACACAGATACGCAGTATTTT	CASSLGGRSYTDTQYF
TRBJ2-1	NA	TRBV6-5	TRBD2	TGTGCCAGCAGTTACTCGCTAGCGGGGGGGAATGAGCAGTTCTTC	CASSYSLAGGNEQFF